A single sample is the source of the 23 T cell receptor beta chains below, sequenced in a study of T cell repertoires in cytomegalovirus infection. From the reads, TCRdb called clonotypes with MiXCR, one entry per CDR3 protein. In the table there are 250,000 to 350,000 distinct CDR3 sequences, around 25% of which are singletons. The sequencing input was PBMCs. All receptors come from a human donor in good health (CMV status not recorded). Some clones in this sample may be carry-over from other donors' samples.

This chain connects TRBV30 to TRBJ2-7; the D gene is possibly TRBD1 (6 bases). The CDR3 consists of 15 residues. Trimming removed 4 bases at V and 0 bases at J, with 16 bases between. From germline, CDR1 is GTSNPN and CDR2 SVGIG (reference sequence). CDR3 region: CAWTRTARISYEQYF. CDR3 coding DNA: TGTGCCTGGACCCGGACAGCGCGAATCTCCTACGAGCAGTACTTC.

The chain links TRBV29-1 to TRBJ1-5; tentatively, D is TRBD1 (5 bases). This CDR3 has 17 amino acids. CDR1 is SQVTM and CDR2 is ANQGSEA in the germline V gene. The V gene lost 2 bases and the J gene lost 1 base, with 18 bases spanning the gap. CDR3 nucleotide sequence: TGCAGCGTTGAACCCCCCTCCAGGGCCCTAAGCAATCAGCCCCAGCATTTT. Amino acids: CSVEPPSRALSNQPQHF.

The chain couples TRBV7-6 to TRBJ1-4; D is ambiguous. CDR1 is SGHVS, CDR2 FNYEAQ, per germline. The CDR3 runs to 16 residues. Trimming removed 4 bases at V and 2 bases at J, with 14 bases between. CDR3: CASSYSLGSTNEKLFF. CDR3 in DNA: TGTGCCAGCAGCTACAGCCTAGGCTCCACTAATGAAAAACTGTTTTTT.

This clonotype was found many times. The rearrangement uses TRBV7-2 and TRBJ1-1; D unresolved. This CDR3 spans 13 amino acids. The ends were cut back, 0 bases at V and 8 bases at J, with 10 bases in the middle. Germline V lookup: CDR1 SGHTA, CDR2 FQGNSA. Here the CDR3 reads CASSLAAGSEAFF. The CDR3 bases are TGTGCCAGCAGCTTAGCGGCGGGGTCGGAAGCTTTCTTT.

This clonotype was counted many times. V is TRBV7-2 and J is TRBJ1-2; the D gene is possibly TRBD1 (6 bases). The V gene's germline CDR1 is SGHTA and CDR2 FQGNSA. The CDR3 sequence is 15 residues long. V lost 1 base, J lost 2 bases, and 11 bases lay in between. The CDR3 DNA reads TGTGCCAGCAGCTTAGTTGGGGGGCCGAACTATGGCTACACCTTC. Encoded protein: CASSLVGGPNYGYTF.

This rearrangement joins TRBV29-1 to TRBJ2-1; 8 positions match TRBD1. The CDR3 is 12 residues long. Germline V CDR1 and CDR2: SQVTM, ANQGSEA. The V gene end was trimmed by 6 bases and the J gene end by 6 bases; junction bases not matched to a gene: 4. CDR3 in amino acids: CSVVTGVNEQFF. For the CDR3, the DNA is TGCAGCGTAGTGACAGGGGTCAATGAGCAGTTCTTC.

This clonotype was picked up many times. The chain recombines TRBV25-1 with TRBJ2-1; 7 nucleotides match TRBD1. The junction had 5 bases not matched to a gene; V was cut back by 8 bases and J by 13 bases. Germline CDR1 and CDR2: MGHDK and SYGVNS. The CDR3 runs 10 residues. CDR3 DNA: TGTGCCAGCGGAACAGGGGAACAGTTCTTC. It is translated as CASGTGEQFF.

This rearrangement joins TRBV2 to TRBJ1-1, with D perhaps TRBD1 (5 bases). The germline gives CDR1 SNHLY, CDR2 FYNNEI. This CDR3 is built from 15 residues. Trimming shortened V by 3 bases and J by 2 bases, and 13 bases separated the two germline ends. For the CDR3, the DNA is TGTGCCAGCAGTGACCTCGGGGCAGCAAACACTGAAGCTTTCTTT. It codes for CASSDLGAANTEAFF.

This clonotype turned up a few times. The chain is built from TRBV7-9 and TRBJ2-1; D is unclear. This CDR3 contains 13 residues. The germline CDR1 and CDR2 sequences are SEHNR and FQNEAQ (reference sequence). V dropped 7 bases and J dropped 6 bases, with 13 bases sitting between them. CDR3 in amino acids: CASTVLRRNEQFF. The DNA of the CDR3 is TGTGCCAGCACCGTACTCAGGCGCAATGAGCAGTTCTTC.

This clonotype was found many times. This chain uses TRBV4-1 with TRBJ2-2; TRBD2 agrees at 10 bases. This CDR3 has 20 residues. J lost 2 bases, V lost 4 bases, and 16 bases had no gene match. Germline V gene data show CDR1 as MGHRA and CDR2 as YSYEKL. CDR3 sequence: CASSPRYQLAGASNTGELFF. The CDR3 DNA sequence: TGCGCCAGCAGCCCTAGATACCAGCTAGCGGGGGCTTCAAACACCGGGGAGCTGTTTTTT.

The gene calls are TRBV6-8 and TRBJ1-5; 9 bases match TRBD1. Per germline, CDR1 MNHGY and CDR2 SAAAGT. The CDR3 totals 14 residues. The ends lost 6 bases at V and 6 bases at J; junction bases unmatched: 6. The CDR3 nucleotides read TGTGCCAGCAGAACAGGACAGGGGCGTCAGCCCCAGCATTTT. It is translated as CASRTGQGRQPQHF.

This clonotype was detected ten times or more. The V and J genes are TRBV7-2 and TRBJ2-1, with 8 nucleotides matching TRBD1. CDR1 SGHTA and CDR2 FQGNSA come from the germline V gene. The V gene end was trimmed by 5 bases and the J gene end by 5 bases; junction bases not matched to a gene: 5. The CDR3 length is 14 residues. The CDR3 region has the DNA TGTGCCAGCAGCCTAAGGACAGGGAACAATGAGCAGTTCTTC. Its translation is CASSLRTGNNEQFF.

This chain connects TRBV7-2 to TRBJ1-2, with D maybe TRBD1 (5 bases). The V end lost 3 bases, the J end lost 2 bases, and 19 bases lay between the germline ends. Germline CDR1 SGHTA, CDR2 FQGNSA. The CDR3 loop spans 17 amino acids. The CDR3 spells CASSFPLDSPGNYGYTF. The CDR3 nucleotides read TGTGCCAGCAGCTTTCCTCTCGACAGCCCGGGGAACTATGGCTACACCTTC.

The chain links TRBV6-6 to TRBJ1-4; no clear D. Germline V gene data show CDR1 as MNHNY and CDR2 as SVGAGI (reference sequence). The CDR3 length is 18 residues. V dropped 4 bases and J dropped 5 bases, with 23 bases sitting between them. CDR3 amino acids: CASSSRRRPTARNEKLFF. The CDR3 DNA sequence: TGTGCCAGCAGTTCTAGGAGAAGACCGACGGCTAGGAATGAAAAACTGTTTTTT.

The chain is built from TRBV29-1 and TRBJ1-1; 8 bases agree with TRBD1. The CDR3 totals 15 residues. CDR1 and CDR2 (germline): SQVTM, ANQGSEA. V was pared by 4 bases and J by 5 bases, with 12 bases of the junction left unmatched. CDR3 coding DNA: TGCAGCGTTGCTTCCAGGGGGCAGTTAGGGACTGAAGCTTTCTTT. This gives the protein CSVASRGQLGTEAFF.

This clonotype was picked up many times. The chain is built from TRBV7-2 and TRBJ2-6; D might be TRBD1 (6 bases). This CDR3 has 16 residues. Germline V gene lookup returns CDR1 SGHTA and CDR2 FQGNSA. Trimming took off 3 bases at V and 5 bases at J, with 14 bases between the two ends. DNA of the CDR3: TGTGCCAGCAGCTTGCACAGGGTCGGTAGGGCCAACGTCCTGACTTTC. Protein sequence: CASSLHRVGRANVLTF.

This clonotype was observed a handful of times. The chain combines TRBV11-2 with TRBJ2-3; D is unresolved. The V end was cut by 2 bases, the J end by 5 bases, with 5 bases between. Looked up from germline, CDR1 is SGHAT and CDR2 is FQNNGV. The CDR3 is made up of 12 amino acids. The CDR3 region is CASSLNGDTQYF. The CDR3 DNA is TGTGCCAGCAGCTTAAATGGAGATACGCAGTATTTT.

This chain joins TRBV20-1 and TRBJ2-3, with TRBD2 matching over 15 bases. CDR1 DFQATT and CDR2 SNEGSKA come from the germline V gene (reference sequence). There are 15 residues in the CDR3. J gave up 3 bases and V 6 bases, and 4 bases lay outside the gene matches. As DNA, the CDR3 is TGCAGTGCAATCGGGACTAGCGGGGGGACAGATACGCAGTATTTT. It yields the protein CSAIGTSGGTDTQYF.

This clonotype has only a few counts. The rearrangement joins TRBV30 to TRBJ1-4; weak D call: TRBD1 (5 bases). This CDR3 is 14 amino acids long. Germline lookup yields CDR1 GTSNPN and CDR2 SVGIG (reference sequence). V shed 1 base and J shed 2 bases, with 8 bases lying between them. The chain's CDR3 is CAWSEGPTNEKLFF. The DNA for the CDR3 is TGTGCCTGGAGTGAGGGACCGACTAATGAAAAACTGTTTTTT.

The chain couples TRBV12-3 or TRBV12-4 to TRBJ2-7; D uncertain. This CDR3 comprises 11 residues. V was cut by 5 bases and J by 6 bases, with 8 bases left in between. The CDR3 loop reads CASSPRLEQYF. In DNA, the CDR3 is TGTGCCAGCAGTCCGCGGCTCGAGCAGTACTTC.

This clonotype has at least ten counts. The V gene is TRBV20-1, the J gene TRBJ2-3; TRBD1 or TRBD2 may be the D gene (6 bases each). CDR1 is DFQATT, CDR2 SNEGSKA, per germline (reference sequence). This CDR3 has 15 residues. Trimming stripped 3 bases from V and 0 bases from J, with 13 bases between. CDR3 sequence reads: CSASGGRESTDTQYF. The CDR3 nucleotides are TGCAGTGCTAGCGGGGGCCGAGAGAGCACAGATACGCAGTATTTT.

The chain links TRBV4-1 to TRBJ2-1; 7 nucleotides agree with TRBD2. This CDR3 contains 15 residues. Germline V gene data show CDR1 as MGHRA and CDR2 as YSYEKL. V lost 5 bases to trimming and J lost 3 bases; unmatched junction nucleotides: 7. CDR3 DNA sequence: TGCGCCAGCAGCGCCCTTGCGGGAGTCTACAATGAGCAGTTCTTC. Encoded protein: CASSALAGVYNEQFF.

This rearrangement joins TRBV28 to TRBJ2-5, with D maybe TRBD2 (6 bases). The V and J ends lost 8 bases and 5 bases respectively, with 12 bases between them. The CDR3 consists of 12 residues. Germline CDR1 reads MDHEN; CDR2 reads SYDVKM. CDR3 sequence reads: CASGGQDETQYF. The CDR3 DNA reads as TGTGCCAGCGGAGGGCAGGACGAGACCCAGTACTTC.